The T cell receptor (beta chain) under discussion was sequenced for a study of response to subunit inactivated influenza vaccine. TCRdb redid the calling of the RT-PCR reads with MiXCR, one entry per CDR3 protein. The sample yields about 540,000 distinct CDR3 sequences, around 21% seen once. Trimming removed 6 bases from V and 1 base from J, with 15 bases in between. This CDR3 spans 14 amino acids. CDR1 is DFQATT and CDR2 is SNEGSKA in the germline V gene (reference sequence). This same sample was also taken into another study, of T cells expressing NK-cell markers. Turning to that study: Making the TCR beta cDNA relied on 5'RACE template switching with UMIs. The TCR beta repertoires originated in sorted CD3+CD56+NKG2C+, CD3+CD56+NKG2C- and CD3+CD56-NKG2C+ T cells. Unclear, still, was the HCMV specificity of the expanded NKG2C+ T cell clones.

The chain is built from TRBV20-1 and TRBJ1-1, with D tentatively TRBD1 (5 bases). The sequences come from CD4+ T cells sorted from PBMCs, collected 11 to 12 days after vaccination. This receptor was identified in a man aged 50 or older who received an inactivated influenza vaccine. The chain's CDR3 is CSAQRSQGNTEAFF. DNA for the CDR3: TGCAGTGCCCAGAGAAGTCAGGGGAACACTGAAGCTTTCTTT.